Presented here are 13 T cell receptor beta chains from one specimen sequenced in a study of regulatory T cells in long-lasting Graves disease (dated by TCRdb to the early 2020s). The sample's time point label is to be understood as: persistent/refractory GD, antithyroid drugs over 5 years with positive TRAb. For both TCR sequencing and RNA sequencing, RNA was extracted from PBMCs in TRIzol. Libraries were prepared through multiplex PCR. The sequencer was an Illumina HiSeq 4000. iRepertoire HTBI primers and Arm-PCR amplification of CDR3 regions were used to construct TCR beta libraries. TCRdb's own reprocessing of the public reads used fastp at Q25 and MiXCR and kept productive beta chains. Rows matching on CDR3 protein sequence are summarized as one entry with the most common DNA and genes. Within this sample are some 470,000 distinct CDR3 sequences, with 20% to 25% of them counted one time only. The ten largest clones take up 7% to 9% of the sample.

The sequences come from peripheral blood mononuclear cells (PBMCs), collected when the disease was refractory, from a patient treated with antithyroid drugs. The receptor source for this set is a female donor with Graves disease.

This clonotype was counted many times. The chain has TRBV28 and TRBJ2-4, with D tentatively TRBD1 (6 bases). V was clipped by 2 bases and J by 1 base, with 15 bases between them. This CDR3 comprises 17 residues. CDR1 is MDHEN and CDR2 is SYDVKM in the germline V gene. The CDR3 sequence: CASSLSLGQGAKNIQYF. CDR3 in DNA: TGTGCCAGCAGTTTAAGCCTCGGGCAGGGGGCCAAAAACATTCAGTACTTC.

This clonotype was recorded a few times. The chain employs TRBV19 and TRBJ2-5; perhaps D is TRBD1 or TRBD2 (5 bases each). Trimming took 2 bases from V and 7 from J, leaving 17 bases between them. Germline CDR1 LNHDA, CDR2 SQIVND (reference sequence). The CDR3 extends over 15 amino acids. The CDR3 here is CASSISTGTSGTQYF. The CDR3, as DNA: TGTGCCAGTAGTATATCCACCGGGACGTCGGGGACCCAGTACTTC.

This clonotype appeared many times. The chain joins TRBV12-3 or TRBV12-4 to TRBJ1-2; D gene unclear. The CDR3 has 14 amino acids. The germline V and J ends were trimmed by 5 bases and 0 bases, with 10 bases remaining between them. CDR3 loop: CASSVDGPNYGYTF. The DNA for the CDR3 is TGTGCCAGCAGTGTCGACGGCCCTAACTATGGCTACACCTTC.

This chain links TRBV18 with TRBJ2-7; D is possibly TRBD2 (5 bases). Germline assignment: CDR1 KGHSH and CDR2 LQKENI. This CDR3 spans 14 amino acids. The germline V and J ends were trimmed by 0 bases and 6 bases, with 12 bases remaining between them. The CDR3 nucleotides read TGTGCCAGCTCACCACCGTCCGGGGTCGGCGAGCAGTACTTC. It translates to CASSPPSGVGEQYF.

This clonotype occurred many times. This chain uses TRBV28 with TRBJ2-7; 11 bases agree with TRBD1. The CDR3 consists of 13 residues. V lost 7 bases, J lost 3 bases, and 2 bases stayed unmatched. CDR1 is MDHEN, CDR2 SYDVKM, per germline. The CDR3 DNA follows: TGTGCCAGCACGGGGACAGGGGGCTACGAGCAGTACTTC. Its protein product is CASTGTGGYEQYF.

V gene TRBV7-2 combines with J gene TRBJ1-5; D remains ambiguous. V lost 2 bases to trimming and J lost 6 bases, with 14 bases between them. In germline, CDR1 is SGHTA, CDR2 FQGNSA. The CDR3 runs to 15 residues. The CDR3 DNA reads TGTGCCAGCAGCTTATTCGACCGATTGGGTCAGCCCCAGCATTTT. Translation: CASSLFDRLGQPQHF.

This clonotype was counted ten times or more. The chain is built from TRBV29-1 and TRBJ1-4; a weak D match, TRBD1 (5 bases). Germline V gives CDR1 SQVTM, CDR2 ANQGSEA. V was pared by 5 bases and J by 7 bases, with 8 bases between. The CDR3 contains 11 residues. CDR3 nucleotides: TGCAGCGTTTTCGGGGGTGAAAAACTGTTTTTT. Its translation is CSVFGGEKLFF.

This clonotype appeared many times. The rearrangement joins TRBV20-1 to TRBJ1-2; TRBD1 matches at 7 bases. The CDR3 extends over 13 amino acids. Germline loops: CDR1 DFQATT, CDR2 SNEGSKA (reference sequence). The V gene end was trimmed by 4 bases and the J gene end by 3 bases; junction bases not matched to a gene: 5. CDR3 residues: CSATITGDYGYTF. The CDR3 DNA reads as TGCAGTGCTACCATAACAGGGGACTATGGCTACACCTTC.

J is TRBJ2-5 and V is TRBV7-3; D might be TRBD1 (5 bases). There are 13 residues in the CDR3. Germline-derived CDR1 and CDR2 are SGHTA and FQGTGA. V gave up 3 bases and J gave up 3 bases, with 8 bases separating them. The CDR3 nucleotides are TGTGCCAGCAGCTTTGTCAGGGAAGAGACCCAGTACTTC. Its translation: CASSFVREETQYF. Full variable domain (rest looked up from reference TRBV7-3 and TRBJ2-5): GAGVSQTPSNKVTEKGKYVELRCDPISGHTALYWYRQSLGQGPEFLIYFQGTGAADDSGLPNDRFFAVRPEGSVSTLKIQRTERGDSAVYLCASSFVREETQYFGPGTRLLVL.

This clonotype has a handful of counts. The chain has TRBV7-2 and TRBJ1-3; D gene ambiguous. Trimming removed 5 bases at V and 2 bases at J, with 10 bases between. This CDR3 has 14 residues. Germline CDR1 and CDR2: SGHTA and FQGNSA. DNA for the CDR3: TGTGCCAGCAGCCCTATAGCTGCTGGAAACACCATATATTTT. Its protein product is CASSPIAAGNTIYF.

This clonotype appeared many times. The chain combines TRBV2 with TRBJ1-1; 11 bases align to TRBD1. V was clipped by 1 base and J by 4 bases; unmatched bases: 5. The V gene's germline CDR1 is SNHLY and CDR2 FYNNEI. The CDR3 consists of 16 residues. CDR3 coding DNA: TGTGCCAGCAGTGAAGTCGGGACAGGGGGAAGCACTGAAGCTTTCTTT. Translated: CASSEVGTGGSTEAFF.

The V and J genes are TRBV25-1 and TRBJ2-5, with 11 bases lining up with TRBD2. CDR3 length: 16 residues. J was trimmed by 4 bases and V by 3 bases; bases with no gene match: 7. The germline CDR1 and CDR2 sequences are MGHDK and SYGVNS. In DNA, the CDR3 is TGTGCCAGCAGTGATCATCCTAGCGGGGGGCCAGAGACCCAGTACTTC. It translates to CASSDHPSGGPETQYF.

J is TRBJ2-2 and V is TRBV5-1, with D hard to call. In germline, CDR1 is SGHRS, CDR2 YFSETQ. The CDR3 contains 11 residues. Trimming left V 6 bases short and J 3 bases short, with 3 bases between. DNA for the CDR3: TGCGCCAGCACCTACACCGGGGAGCTGTTTTTT. Protein sequence: CASTYTGELFF. The full variable domain, with the rest looked up from reference TRBV5-1 and TRBJ2-2, is KAGVTQTPRYLIKTRGQQVTLSCSPISGHRSVSWYQQTPGQGLQFLFEYFSETQRNKGNFPGRFSGRQFSNSRSEMNVSTLELGDSALYLCASTYTGELFFGEGSRLTVL.